The text below deals with one T cell receptor (beta chain). Its antigen is still unknown. This sample is part of a study of T cells expressing NK-cell markers. Across the whole study: One of the eight sequenced donors was seronegative, whereas the other seven were HCMV-seropositive.

No DNA is given; TCRdb re-called the 5' RACE reads and lists each CDR3 protein once. The listing contains about 260,000 distinct CDR3 sequences. This CDR3 has 12 residues. Germline assignment: CDR1 SGHDT and CDR2 YYEEEE. Study-wide findings and caveats: Dominant NKG2C+ clonotype frequencies of about 1.0-7.0% of CD8+ T cells were measured in five or six donors.

The chain carries TRBV5-6 and TRBJ1-2. The receptor comes from a young man in good health. Sequencing was done on a sample of blood T cells: a sorted CD56 or NKG2C T cell subset, CD4+ or CD8+ T cells, or bulk PBMC T cells (not recorded which). The chain's CDR3 is CASSSSDYGYTF.